This TCR beta chain was found in a study of control samples from healthy donors and cancer patients. Germline CDR1 is SGHRS and CDR2 is YFSETQ. The CDR3 spans 16 residues. Trimming took 3 bases from V and 6 from J; bases not matched to a gene: 6. Assay used: immunoSEQ multiplex PCR; TCRdb lists only in-frame clones, some missing. The table shows roughly 68,000 clones, with 65% to 85% occurring only once. The clonotype originates from a man in his sixties in good health. Sequences were obtained from blood. The chain couples TRBV5-1 to TRBJ2-7, with 16 nucleotides matching TRBD2. The CDR3: CASSSGTSGRVLEQYF. The CDR3, as DNA: TGCGCCAGCAGCTCCGGGACTAGCGGGAGGGTTCTCGAGCAGTACTTC.